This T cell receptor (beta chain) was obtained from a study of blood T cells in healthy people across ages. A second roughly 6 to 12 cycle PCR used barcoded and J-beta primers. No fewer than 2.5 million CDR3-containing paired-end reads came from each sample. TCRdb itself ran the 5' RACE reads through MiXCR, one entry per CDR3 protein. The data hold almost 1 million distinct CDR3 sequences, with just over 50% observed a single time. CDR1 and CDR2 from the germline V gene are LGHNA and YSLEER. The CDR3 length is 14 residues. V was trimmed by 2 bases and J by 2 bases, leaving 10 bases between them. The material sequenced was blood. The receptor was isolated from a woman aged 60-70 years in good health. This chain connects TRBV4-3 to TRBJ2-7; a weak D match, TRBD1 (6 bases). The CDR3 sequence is CASSQFRGTYEQYF. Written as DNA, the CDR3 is TGCGCCAGCAGCCAATTCAGGGGCACCTACGAGCAGTACTTC.